The rows below give T cell receptor beta chains drawn from one sample of a study of neurological immune-mediated disorders. TCRdb re-analysed the 5' RACE reads in MiXCR, keeping a single row per CDR3 protein. The sample yields 30,000 to 40,000 distinct CDR3 sequences, 3.5% to 4% seen once. Input material: PBMCs. The receptors were sampled from a man between 25 and 39 years old with multiple sclerosis. CDR3s include the opening cysteine and the closing phenylalanine or tryptophan. A D gene is named only where the DNA matches it firmly. The size of a clone is reported for some rows only, either as once, few or many, or as a class for expanded clones.

J gene: TRBJ1-1; clone size: few; CDR3 length: 13; D gene: NA; V gene: TRBV11-2; CDR3 protein: CASSSHLYTEAFF; CDR3 DNA: TGTGCCAGCAGCTCGCACCTCTACACTGAAGCTTTCTTT
J gene: TRBJ2-5; clone size: many; CDR3 length: 14; D gene: NA; V gene: TRBV20-1; CDR3 protein: CSARDRLGGETQYF; CDR3 DNA: TGCAGTGCTAGAGATCGGCTAGGGGGGGAGACCCAGTACTTC
J gene: TRBJ1-1; clone size: many; CDR3 length: 15; D gene: NA; V gene: TRBV5-5; CDR3 protein: CASSPLGGGYTEAFF; CDR3 DNA: TGTGCCAGCAGCCCCCTTGGGGGGGGGTACACTGAAGCTTTCTTT
J gene: TRBJ1-5; clone size: many; CDR3 length: 16; D gene: NA; V gene: TRBV20-1; CDR3 protein: CSARPRGLGGNQPQHF; CDR3 DNA: TGCAGTGCTAGGCCGAGGGGTCTCGGGGGCAATCAGCCCCAGCATTTT
J gene: TRBJ1-5; clone size: many; CDR3 length: 16; D gene: NA; V gene: TRBV7-9; CDR3 protein: CASSLVSGQSNQPQHF; CDR3 DNA: TGTGCCAGCAGCTTAGTTTCGGGACAAAGCAATCAGCCCCAGCATTTT
J gene: TRBJ2-3; clone size: many; CDR3 length: 18; D gene: NA; V gene: TRBV4-2; CDR3 protein: CASSQGDTGRGRTDTQYF; CDR3 DNA: TGTGCCAGCAGCCAAGGGGATACGGGTCGGGGACGCACAGATACGCAGTATTTT
J gene: TRBJ2-1; clone size: many; CDR3 length: 17; D gene: TRBD2; V gene: TRBV9; CDR3 protein: CASSVGNSGGVYNEQFF; CDR3 DNA: TGTGCCAGCAGCGTAGGTAATAGCGGGGGGGTCTACAATGAGCAGTTCTTC
J gene: TRBJ2-2; clone size: many; CDR3 length: 14; D gene: NA; V gene: TRBV12-3/TRBV12-4; CDR3 protein: CASSLIGPTGELFF; CDR3 DNA: TGTGCCAGCAGTTTGATAGGGCCCACCGGGGAGCTGTTTTTT
J gene: TRBJ2-3; clone size: many; CDR3 length: 13; D gene: NA; V gene: TRBV2; CDR3 protein: CASNGQYTDTQYF; CDR3 DNA: TGTGCCAGCAATGGACAGTACACAGATACGCAGTATTTT
J gene: TRBJ1-1; clone size: many; CDR3 length: 13; D gene: NA; V gene: TRBV20-1; CDR3 protein: CSANPVLNTEAFF; CDR3 DNA: TGCAGCGCCAACCCGGTCCTGAACACTGAAGCTTTCTTT
J gene: TRBJ2-3; clone size: NA; CDR3 length: 12; D gene: NA; V gene: TRBV7-6; CDR3 protein: CASSLVSDTQYF; CDR3 DNA: TGTGCCAGCAGCTTAGTATCGGATACGCAGTATTTT
J gene: TRBJ2-3; clone size: many; CDR3 length: 14; D gene: NA; V gene: TRBV5-5; CDR3 protein: CASSWDWLTDTQYF; CDR3 DNA: TGTGCCAGCAGCTGGGATTGGCTTACAGATACGCAGTATTTT